This record looks at one TCR beta chain sequence and its context. Its specific antigen is unknown. Base quality data are lacking; no much larger clone is found one base away. The germline V gene provides CDR1 MNHEY and CDR2 SVGEGT. V loses 5 bases, J loses 1 base, and the germline ends lie 5 bases apart. Spanning cysteine to phenylalanine, the CDR3 consists of 12 amino acids. Solely the CDR3 DNA is kept, with 36 bases framed from the first base. This sample was included in a study of blood T cell repertoires in COVID-19 (dated by TCRdb to 2020 to 2021). Study-wide context: Collaborator samples came from the United States, Italy and Spain and covered acute and convalescent phases of COVID-19. The prospective study material was composed of cDNA or gDNA derived from T cells, B-cell-depleted T cells, or PBMCs. Subjects who had been exposed to COVID-19, were actively infected with it, or had recovered from it provided the deeply sampled blood TCRbeta repertoires that made up the dataset. The repertoires were released in a freely available public database meant as a resource for research on the immune response to SARS-CoV-2. The samples were drawn from two sources: the first 160 participants of the ongoing ImmuneRACE study, and 1,254 subjects contributed by 6 global collaborators. The sample metadata nearly always contained a de-identified subject ID, COVID-19 status, age in years and sex. HLA class I and class II types, where available, came from metadata supplied by the sample provider rather than from assay-based typing.

Overall study results and their limits: The amount of clinical and demographic metadata varied by source and participant and was provided uncurated.

TCRbeta CDR3 regions were amplified from genomic DNA by means of the immunoSEQ Assay, a bias-controlled multiplex PCR. Regarding the original processing steps: Within the assay, amplification of reference gene primers was used to estimate how many nucleated cells each sample contained. To quantify the absolute abundance of each unique TCRbeta CDR3 rearrangement, sequence reads were collapsed and filtered. For each sample, productive Simpson clonality was calculated by taking the square root of Simpson's diversity index across productive rearrangements. Drawn from immuneACCESS, this table holds only the in-frame rearrangements with V and J called that TCRdb kept. Clones are partly lost; checked studies trace under half to an unresolved V gene and leave the rest unexplained. V and J calls and clone size are those listed in that table; D and trimming were worked out from the DNA. For this sample the table gives 30,000 to 45,000 clones, of which around four fifths were detected only once. The ten top clones hold 30% to 35% of the sample.

Collaborating institutions collected whole blood in K2EDTA tubes following their own protocols. For TCRbeta analysis, collaborators shipped samples as frozen whole blood, isolated PBMCs, or DNA extracted from either of those sample types. This receptor was obtained from a man aged 55 to 70 with acute or convalescent COVID-19. Sequenced input: peripheral blood. The rearrangement combines TRBV6-2 or TRBV6-3 with TRBJ1-1; no confident D gene assignment can be made. The nucleotide sequence is given as TGTGCCAGCAGTCTAACGAACACTGAAGCTTTCTTT. Its coded protein is CASSLTNTEAFF.